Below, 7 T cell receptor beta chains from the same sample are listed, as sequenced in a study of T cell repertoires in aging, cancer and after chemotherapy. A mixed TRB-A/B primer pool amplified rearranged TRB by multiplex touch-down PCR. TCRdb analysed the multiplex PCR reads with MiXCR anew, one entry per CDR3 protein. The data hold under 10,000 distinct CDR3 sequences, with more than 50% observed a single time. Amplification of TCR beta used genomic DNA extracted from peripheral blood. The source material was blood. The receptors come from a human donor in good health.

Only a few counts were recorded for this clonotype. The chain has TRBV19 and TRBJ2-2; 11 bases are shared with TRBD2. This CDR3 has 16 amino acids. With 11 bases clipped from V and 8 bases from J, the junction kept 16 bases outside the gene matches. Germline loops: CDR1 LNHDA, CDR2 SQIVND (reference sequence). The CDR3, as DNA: TGTGCCGGACTCAAGGGACTAGCGGAGCCTGGGGGGGAGCTGTTTTTT. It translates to CAGLKGLAEPGGELFF. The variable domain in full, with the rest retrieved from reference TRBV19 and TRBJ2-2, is DGGITQSPKYLFRKEGQNVTLSCEQNLNHDAMYWYRQDPGQGLRLIYYSQIVNDFQKGDIAEGYSVSREKKESFPLTVTSAQKNPTAFYLCAGLKGLAEPGGELFFGEGSRLTVL.

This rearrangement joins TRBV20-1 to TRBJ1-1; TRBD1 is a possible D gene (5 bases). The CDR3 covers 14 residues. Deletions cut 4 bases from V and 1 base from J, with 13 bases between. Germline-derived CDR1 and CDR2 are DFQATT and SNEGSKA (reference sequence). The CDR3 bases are TGCAGTGCTAATAAAGGGGAAGGGAACACTGAAGCTTTCTTT. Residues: CSANKGEGNTEAFF.

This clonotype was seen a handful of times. The CDR3, as DNA: TGTGCCCTAAGGCACAGACCTAGCTCCTACGAGCAGTACTTC. Translated, it gives CALRHRPSSYEQYF. V gene TRBV6-4 combines with J gene TRBJ2-7; D unclear. The V gene lost 11 bases and the J gene lost 0 bases, with 17 bases spanning the gap. The CDR3 runs to 14 residues. Germline V CDR1 and CDR2: MRHNA, SNTAGT.

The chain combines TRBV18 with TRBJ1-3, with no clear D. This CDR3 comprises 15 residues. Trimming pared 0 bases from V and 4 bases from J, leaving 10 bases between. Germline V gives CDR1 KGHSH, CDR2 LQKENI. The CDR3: CASSPPGIVGNTIYF. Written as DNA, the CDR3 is TGTGCCAGCTCACCACCCGGAATTGTGGGAAACACCATATATTTT.

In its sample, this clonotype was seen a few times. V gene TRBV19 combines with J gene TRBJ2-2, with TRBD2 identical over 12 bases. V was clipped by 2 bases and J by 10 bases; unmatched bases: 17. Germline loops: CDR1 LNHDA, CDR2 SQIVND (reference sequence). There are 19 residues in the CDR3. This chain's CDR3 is CASSITPGLAGGKIKELFF. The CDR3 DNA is TGTGCCAGTAGTATAACCCCTGGGCTAGCGGGAGGGAAGATTAAGGAGCTGTTTTTT.

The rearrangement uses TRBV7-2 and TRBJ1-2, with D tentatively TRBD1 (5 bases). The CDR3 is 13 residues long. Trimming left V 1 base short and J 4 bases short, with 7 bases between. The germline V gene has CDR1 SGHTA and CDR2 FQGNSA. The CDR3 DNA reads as TGTGCCAGCAGCTTAGGGGGGATCTATGGCTACACCTTC. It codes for CASSLGGIYGYTF.

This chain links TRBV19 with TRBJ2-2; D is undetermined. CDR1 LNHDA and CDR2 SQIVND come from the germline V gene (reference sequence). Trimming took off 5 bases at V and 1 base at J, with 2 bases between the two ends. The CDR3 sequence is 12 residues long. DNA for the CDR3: TGTGCCAGTAGTCTGAACACCGGGGAGCTGTTTTTT. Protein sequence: CASSLNTGELFF. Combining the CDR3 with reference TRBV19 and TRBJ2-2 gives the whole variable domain DGGITQSPKYLFRKEGQNVTLSCEQNLNHDAMYWYRQDPGQGLRLIYYSQIVNDFQKGDIAEGYSVSREKKESFPLTVTSAQKNPTAFYLCASSLNTGELFFGEGSRLTVL.